This T cell receptor (beta chain) is drawn from a study of radiation and T cells in renal cell carcinoma. Turning to this clone: Its matching antigen is unknown.

General study points: Pretreatment tumor biopsies were lacking, so baseline clonotypes are unknown. Top tumor clonotypes rose in blood 2 weeks post-radiation, then contracted.

This CDR3 contains 14 residues. Germline CDR1 SGHVS, CDR2 FQNEAQ. With 0 bases removed from V and 4 bases from J, the gap between germline ends came to 6 bases. Regarding time point: blood 2 weeks post-SBRT. Regarding treatment: 15 Gy SBRT to primary tumor, nephrectomy 4 weeks later. The data were produced by immunoSEQ multiplex PCR, yet TCRdb's version contains in-frame clones alone and is incomplete. The sample contains about 120,000 clones, approximately 75% of which appear only once. The chain carries TRBV7-8 and TRBJ2-2, with D unclear. The sequence was obtained from an older woman with renal cell carcinoma. The sequencing here drew on blood, taken from a patient whose treatment included radiotherapy and nephrectomy. The CDR3, as DNA: TGTGCCAGCAGCTTAGCTAGAAGCACCGGGGAGCTGTTTTTT. Translating it yields CASSLARSTGELFF.